Presented here are 22 T cell receptor beta chains from one specimen sequenced in a study of neurological immune-mediated disorders. TCRdb re-analysed the 5' RACE reads in MiXCR, keeping a single row per CDR3 protein. Among about 79,000 distinct CDR3 sequences, 13% to 15% were seen once, and the ten largest hold 6.8%. The sequenced sample consisted of PBMCs. These receptors were obtained from a woman aged 45-59 years in good health.

This clonotype has a count of ten or more. CDR3 protein: CASSLRDPSTDTQYF. The CDR3 nucleotides are TGTGCCAGCAGTCTCCGGGACCCCAGCACAGATACGCAGTATTTT. J is TRBJ2-3 and V is TRBV2, with D tentatively TRBD1 or TRBD2 (5 bases each). This CDR3 spans 15 amino acids. Germline V gives CDR1 SNHLY, CDR2 FYNNEI. The germline V and J ends were trimmed by 5 bases and 0 bases, with 12 bases remaining between them.

This clonotype was observed at least ten times. The chain joins TRBV7-2 to TRBJ2-4; D uncertain. Trimming stripped 5 bases from V and 3 bases from J, with 17 bases between. This CDR3 region has 16 residues. Germline V lookup: CDR1 SGHTA, CDR2 FQGNSA. The chain's CDR3 is CASSSSGFYGKNIQYF. In nucleotides, the CDR3 is TGTGCCAGCAGCAGCTCCGGTTTTTATGGCAAAAACATTCAGTACTTC.

This clonotype was counted ten times or more. The CDR3 sequence: CASKGLSSYNSPLHF. DNA for the CDR3: TGCGCCAGCAAGGGGCTGAGCTCCTATAATTCACCCCTCCACTTT. The rearrangement joins TRBV5-1 to TRBJ1-6; D might be TRBD1 (5 bases). V gave up 6 bases and J gave up 0 bases, with 10 bases separating them. The length of the CDR3 is 15 residues. Germline V gene lookup returns CDR1 SGHRS and CDR2 YFSETQ.

The chain couples TRBV7-9 to TRBJ2-7; D may match TRBD1 or TRBD2 (5 bases each). From germline, CDR1 is SEHNR and CDR2 FQNEAQ (reference sequence). The CDR3 runs 15 residues. Between the trimmed V and J ends, which lost 5 bases and 0 bases, there was a span of 14 bases. This CDR3 is CASSHLRDGSYEQYF. The CDR3 nucleotides read TGTGCCAGCAGCCACCTCCGGGACGGCTCCTACGAGCAGTACTTC.

This clonotype was found many times. The chain recombines TRBV6-5 with TRBJ2-1; 7 bases map to TRBD1. J lost 3 bases, V lost 5 bases, and 7 bases had no gene match. Germline V gene sequence: CDR1 MNHEY, CDR2 SVGAGI. The CDR3 runs to 15 residues. CDR3 sequence reads: CASSHEWDSYNEQFF. As DNA, the CDR3 is TGTGCCAGCAGTCACGAATGGGACAGCTACAATGAGCAGTTCTTC.

This clonotype appeared many times. J is TRBJ2-7 and V is TRBV2, with a weak D call TRBD1 (5 bases). There are 14 residues in the CDR3. The germline V gene has CDR1 SNHLY and CDR2 FYNNEI. Trimming took off 0 bases at V and 9 bases at J, with 15 bases between the two ends. Here the CDR3 reads CASSEANRPQGQYF. CDR3 nucleotide sequence: TGTGCCAGCAGTGAAGCAAACAGGCCCCAAGGGCAGTACTTC.

At least ten counts were recorded for this clonotype. This rearrangement joins TRBV20-1 to TRBJ2-7; 12 positions agree with TRBD2. Per germline, CDR1 DFQATT and CDR2 SNEGSKA (reference sequence). The CDR3 loop spans 15 amino acids. With 3 bases clipped from V and 7 bases from J, the junction kept 10 bases outside the gene matches. The CDR3 bases are TGCAGTGCTAGTTGGCTAGCGGGGGGGCCGGGAGAGCAGTACTTC. This encodes CSASWLAGGPGEQYF.

This clonotype has at least ten counts. This chain connects TRBV5-1 to TRBJ2-7; D may be TRBD1 (5 bases). V lost 6 bases and J lost 5, with 18 bases in between. The CDR3 covers 14 residues. Germline V gene data show CDR1 as SGHRS and CDR2 as YFSETQ. CDR3 sequence reads: CASNQGRALDEQYF. DNA of the CDR3: TGCGCCAGCAACCAGGGTAGGGCCCTCGACGAGCAGTACTTC.

This clonotype was seen at least ten times. The CDR3 loop is CASSTRGRLGEQYF. The CDR3 DNA is TGTGCCAGCAGTACCAGGGGGCGGTTGGGTGAGCAGTACTTC. The rearrangement links TRBV28 to TRBJ2-7, with 8 positions matching TRBD1. The germline gives CDR1 MDHEN, CDR2 SYDVKM. Trimming at V came to 5 bases and at J to 7 bases, leaving 10 bases not matched to a gene. This CDR3 has 14 residues.

This clonotype was detected ten times or more. This chain links TRBV5-1 with TRBJ2-3, with 13 positions matching TRBD2. V was pared by 3 bases and J by 6 bases, with 10 bases of the junction left unmatched. CDR1 SGHRS and CDR2 YFSETQ come from the germline V gene. The CDR3 contains 17 residues. The CDR3 loop is CASSSRPGLAGTDTQYF. The CDR3 DNA reads TGCGCCAGCAGCTCTCGACCGGGACTAGCGGGGACCGATACGCAGTATTTT.

This clonotype was seen ten or more times. The gene calls are TRBV20-1 and TRBJ2-5; the match to TRBD2 covers 11 bases. CDR1 and CDR2 (germline): DFQATT, SNEGSKA (reference sequence). This CDR3 region has 15 residues. V shed 4 bases, J shed 2 bases, and the junction held 6 bases outside the gene matches. The CDR3 DNA sequence: TGCAGTGCTAAACGACTAGCGGGGAGTCAAGAGACCCAGTACTTC. It is translated as CSAKRLAGSQETQYF.

This clonotype was recorded at least ten times. V is TRBV7-9 and J is TRBJ1-5; 11 bases line up with TRBD1. Trimming at V came to 3 bases and at J to 8 bases, leaving 6 bases not matched to a gene. CDR3 length: 15 residues. Per the germline V gene, CDR1 is SEHNR and CDR2 is FQNEAQ (reference sequence). For the CDR3, the DNA is TGTGCCAGCAGCTTGGGGACAGGGGGGCCGGAGCCCCAGCATTTT. It specifies CASSLGTGGPEPQHF.

At least ten counts were recorded for this clonotype. This sequence joins TRBV20-1 and TRBJ1-4; the match to TRBD1 covers 7 bases. Trimming took 2 bases from V and 14 from J; bases not matched to a gene: 20. Germline V gene lookup returns CDR1 DFQATT and CDR2 SNEGSKA (reference sequence). The CDR3 length is 16 residues. The CDR3 loop reads CSARRQGTPVSLPLFF. The CDR3 bases are TGCAGTGCTAGAAGACAGGGCACGCCCGTATCGTTACCTCTGTTTTTT.

This clonotype was counted ten times or more. The rearrangement uses TRBV18 and TRBJ2-5; D not certain. Deletions cut 2 bases from V and 5 bases from J, with 9 bases between. This CDR3 contains 13 residues. Germline V gene lookup returns CDR1 KGHSH and CDR2 LQKENI. CDR3 amino acids: CASSPLVSETQYF. DNA for the CDR3: TGTGCCAGCTCACCATTGGTTTCGGAGACCCAGTACTTC.

This clonotype was detected many times. This sequence joins TRBV3-1 and TRBJ2-6, with D hard to call. V gave up 3 bases and J gave up 0 bases, with 0 bases separating them. This CDR3 is 13 amino acids long. Per the germline V gene, CDR1 is LGHDT and CDR2 is YNNKEL (reference sequence). The CDR3 here is CASSHSGANVLTF. In DNA form, the CDR3 reads TGTGCCAGCAGCCACTCTGGGGCCAACGTCCTGACTTTC.

This clonotype was seen ten or more times. The chain recombines TRBV10-3 with TRBJ1-5; TRBD1 aligns across 8 bases. CDR1 and CDR2 from the germline V gene are ENHRY and SYGVKD. V gave up 3 bases and J gave up 5 bases; unmatched junction bases: 9. CDR3 length: 16 amino acids. CDR3 bases: TGTGCCATCAGTGAATTCGGACAGGGAACCGATCAGCCCCAGCATTTT. Protein product: CAISEFGQGTDQPQHF.

This clonotype was recorded at least ten times. The chain employs TRBV20-1 and TRBJ2-4; 10 bases match TRBD1. V was pared by 3 bases and J by 8 bases, with 7 bases of the junction left unmatched. This CDR3 spans 14 amino acids. CDR1 DFQATT and CDR2 SNEGSKA come from the germline V gene (reference sequence). The CDR3 nucleotides read TGCAGTGCTAGCCAACGACAGGGGGCGGACATTCAGTACTTC. It codes for CSASQRQGADIQYF.

There are many counts of this clonotype. The junction departs from the called germline gene at one end, perhaps through a read error. V gene TRBV5-1 combines with J gene TRBJ2-1; TRBD2 agrees at 7 bases. CDR3 length: 13 residues. Germline-derived CDR1 and CDR2 are SGHRS and YFSETQ. The CDR3 protein is CASSTRDYSEQFF. The CDR3 DNA sequence: TGCGCCAGCAGCACCCGGGACTACAGTGAGCAGTTCTTC.

In its sample, this clonotype was seen many times. CDR3 DNA: TGTGCCAGCAGTCCCAGTCGACATCAGGGCGAAAAACTGTTTTTT. This translates into CASSPSRHQGEKLFF. V is TRBV12-3 or TRBV12-4 and J is TRBJ1-4; D possibly corresponds to TRBD1 (5 bases). The V end was cut by 5 bases, the J end by 8 bases, with 18 bases between. The CDR3 consists of 15 residues.

The sample holds many counts of this clonotype. The gene calls are TRBV7-2 and TRBJ1-1; D is perhaps TRBD1 (5 bases). Germline V gene data show CDR1 as SGHTA and CDR2 as FQGNSA. CDR3 length: 14 residues. V lost 6 bases and J 3 bases, leaving 14 bases between the germline ends. CDR3 bases: TGTGCCAGCAGAAGCGGGACCGCGCACACTGAAGCTTTCTTT. It specifies CASRSGTAHTEAFF.

A remark on this clonotype: At one boundary the junction diverges from the germline segment, which might be a read error. This sequence joins TRBV29-1 and TRBJ2-5, with 8 bases lining up with TRBD1. CDR1 is SQVTM, CDR2 ANQGSEA, per germline. CDR3 size: 15 residues. DNA of the CDR3: TGCAGCGTTGAACTCCGGGACAGGAGAACCTACAATGAGCAGTTC. Protein: CSVELRDRRTYNEQF.

This clonotype has a count of ten or more. The chain has TRBV5-1 and TRBJ2-7; perhaps TRBD1 as D (6 bases). The CDR3 contains 18 residues. The V gene's germline CDR1 is SGHRS and CDR2 YFSETQ. The V end was cut by 10 bases, the J end by 7 bases, with 36 bases between. The CDR3 is CASGDSSLMALDLREQYF. The DNA of the CDR3 is TGCGCCTCAGGGGATTCAAGCCTAATGGCTCTGGACCTACGAGAGCAGTACTTC.